Each of the 25 T cell receptor beta chains below was sequenced from the same sample in a study of cytomegalovirus exposure and HLA in healthy donors. With 60 Vbeta and 13 Jbeta primers, the PCR was carried out. Profiling relied on immunoSEQ multiplex PCR, and the TCRdb table lists in-frame clones only, not all of them. The sample shows around 270,000 clones, 75% to 85% of them seen only once. The sequencing input was PBMCs. The origin of the receptors is a girl aged 2-10 years in good health and CMV-seronegative.

This sequence joins TRBV4-2 and TRBJ2-5; a weak D match, TRBD2 (6 bases). This CDR3 region has 18 residues. V was cut by 4 bases and J by 5 bases, with 26 bases left in between. Germline CDR1 is LGHNA and CDR2 is YNFKEQ. In DNA, the CDR3 is TGTGCCAGCAGCCGTGTATCAGCGCAGACTAGGTGGGGGGAGACCCAGTACTTC. This translates into CASSRVSAQTRWGETQYF.

The chain has TRBV10-3 and TRBJ2-2; 7 bases are shared with TRBD1. CDR3 size: 14 residues. J lost 0 bases, V lost 9 bases, and 4 bases had no gene match. CDR1 and CDR2 (germline): ENHRY, SYGVKD. The CDR3 sequence is CAIRGQTNTGELFF. The DNA of the CDR3 is TGTGCCATTCGGGGACAGACGAACACCGGGGAGCTGTTTTTT.

The genes are TRBV2 and TRBJ1-2; TRBD1 aligns across 8 bases. This CDR3 is 11 amino acids long. Unmatched junction bases numbered 1, after V lost 7 bases and J lost 6 bases. CDR1 is SNHLY, CDR2 FYNNEI, per germline. As DNA, the CDR3 is TGTGCCAGCAAGACAGGGGATGGCTACACCTTC. Encoded protein: CASKTGDGYTF.

This chain connects TRBV10-1 to TRBJ2-5; TRBD1 might be the D (6 bases). The CDR3 consists of 13 residues. Germline CDR1 is WNHNN and CDR2 is SYGVQD (reference sequence). V shed 5 bases and J shed 5 bases, with 12 bases lying between them. CDR3 nucleotides: TGCGCCAGCAGTTCGGACAGCGTCGAGACCCAGTACTTC. This gives the protein CASSSDSVETQYF.

V usage is TRBV27 and J usage is TRBJ2-1, with D possibly TRBD2 on 5 matching bases. The CDR3 runs to 15 residues. Germline CDR1 and CDR2: MNHEY and SMNVEV (reference sequence). V was cut by 8 bases and J by 1 base, with 15 bases left in between. The CDR3 loop reads CASLILGGSYNEQFF. The CDR3 nucleotides are TGTGCCAGCCTGATACTAGGTGGGTCCTACAATGAGCAGTTCTTC.

The rearrangement uses TRBV27 and TRBJ2-7; tentative D call: TRBD1 (5 bases). CDR1 and CDR2 (germline): MNHEY, SMNVEV (reference sequence). This CDR3 contains 15 residues. The ends were cut back, 3 bases at V and 4 bases at J, with 16 bases in the middle. The CDR3 region is CASSFSQGRPYEQYF. As DNA, the CDR3 is TGTGCCAGCAGTTTTTCCCAGGGTCGTCCATACGAGCAGTACTTC.

This rearrangement joins TRBV6-6 to TRBJ2-7, with D uncertain. Germline values: CDR1 MNHNY, CDR2 SVGAGI (reference sequence). The length of the CDR3 is 14 residues. The V gene lost 0 bases and the J gene lost 2 bases, with 8 bases spanning the gap. CDR3 loop: CASSYSRATYEQYF. In nucleotides, the CDR3 is TGTGCCAGCAGTTACTCGAGAGCCACCTACGAGCAGTACTTC.

This sequence joins TRBV14 and TRBJ2-1; D call uncertain. The CDR3 spans 16 residues. Germline CDR1 SGHDN, CDR2 FVKESK. Trimming stripped 5 bases from V and 2 bases from J, with 16 bases between. The CDR3 protein is CASSEIFPRAYNEQFF. CDR3 DNA: TGTGCCAGCAGCGAAATCTTCCCTCGAGCCTACAATGAGCAGTTCTTC.

The chain uses TRBV25-1 and TRBJ2-7; no clear D gene. Germline assignment: CDR1 MGHDK and CDR2 SYGVNS. This CDR3 is 13 amino acids long. V lost 3 bases and J lost 2, with 8 bases in between. Here the CDR3 DNA reads TGTGCCAGCAGTGACAGAATCACCTACGAGCAGTACTTC. It translates to CASSDRITYEQYF.

CDR3 amino acids: CASSFSGGQETQYF. The CDR3 DNA reads as TGTGCCAGCAGTTTTAGCGGGGGTCAAGAGACCCAGTACTTC. V and J are TRBV6-5 and TRBJ2-5, with 9 nucleotides matching TRBD2. The CDR3 spans 14 residues. Germline V gene data show CDR1 as MNHEY and CDR2 as SVGAGI. J gave up 2 bases and V 4 bases, and 2 bases lay outside the gene matches.

The chain is built from TRBV5-1 and TRBJ2-1; D uncertain. Deletions cut 0 bases from V and 5 bases from J, with 6 bases between. Looked up from germline, CDR1 is SGHRS and CDR2 is YFSETQ. The CDR3 spans 13 residues. The CDR3 sequence: CASSLAPDNEQFF. The CDR3 bases are TGCGCCAGCAGCTTGGCCCCAGACAATGAGCAGTTCTTC.

The gene calls are TRBV18 and TRBJ1-2; maybe TRBD1 (5 bases). In germline, CDR1 is KGHSH, CDR2 LQKENI. The CDR3 consists of 17 residues. V lost 6 bases and J 4 bases, leaving 24 bases between the germline ends. For the CDR3, the DNA is TGTGCCAGCTCCCTACAGGAAGGACGGCAGACACCCTATGGCTACACCTTC. Translated, it gives CASSLQEGRQTPYGYTF.

This chain connects TRBV2 to TRBJ1-6; D uncertain. Germline assignment: CDR1 SNHLY and CDR2 FYNNEI. CDR3 length: 17 amino acids. Deletions cut 4 bases from V and 0 bases from J, with 13 bases between. CDR3 amino acids: CASSGRQASSYNSPLHF. The CDR3 DNA follows: TGTGCCAGCAGTGGGCGCCAGGCCAGCTCCTATAATTCACCCCTCCACTTT.

This chain connects TRBV4-1 to TRBJ2-3; D unresolved. The germline V and J ends were trimmed by 2 bases and 6 bases, with 12 bases remaining between them. Germline assignment: CDR1 MGHRA and CDR2 YSYEKL. The CDR3 spans 14 residues. The CDR3 nucleotides are TGCGCCAGCAGCCAACGCGGAAGCTTCGATACGCAGTATTTT. Amino acids: CASSQRGSFDTQYF.

V and J are TRBV7-7 and TRBJ2-2, with a tentative D call TRBD1 (6 bases). Germline V lookup: CDR1 SSHAT, CDR2 FNYEAQ (reference sequence). This CDR3 region has 14 residues. CDR3 loop: CAASQGTGTGELFF. The CDR3, as DNA: TGTGCTGCCAGTCAGGGGACGGGGACCGGGGAGCTGTTTTTT.

The rearrangement uses TRBV4-1 and TRBJ1-2; no reliable D call. This CDR3 has 15 residues. From germline, CDR1 is MGHRA and CDR2 YSYEKL. The V end was cut by 0 bases, the J end by 7 bases, with 15 bases between. The CDR3 here is CASSQEVTASGGYTF. CDR3 nucleotide sequence: TGCGCCAGCAGCCAAGAGGTCACAGCCAGTGGTGGCTACACCTTC.

This clone was seen a few times. This sequence joins TRBV5-1 and TRBJ2-5; TRBD1 is a possible D gene (6 bases). With 7 bases removed from V and 2 bases from J, the gap between germline ends came to 9 bases. The germline CDR1 and CDR2 sequences are SGHRS and YFSETQ. The CDR3 length is 12 residues. The CDR3 region is CASHREQETQYF. The CDR3 nucleotides read TGCGCCAGCCACAGGGAACAAGAGACCCAGTACTTC.

The genes are TRBV6-6 and TRBJ2-7, with D possibly TRBD1 on 7 matching bases. The germline CDR1 and CDR2 sequences are MNHNY and SVGAGI (reference sequence). The CDR3 sequence is 16 residues long. V was trimmed by 6 bases and J by 6 bases, leaving 24 bases between them. The CDR3 here is CASSPRGRDSQAEQYF. The CDR3 DNA reads as TGTGCCAGCAGCCCCCGGGGGCGGGACAGTCAGGCCGAGCAGTACTTC.

V gene TRBV6-6 combines with J gene TRBJ2-5; 8 bases line up with TRBD2. The end of the DNA is better explained by TRBJ2-7, so the J call may be wrong. The CDR3 is made up of 15 amino acids. Germline-derived CDR1 and CDR2 are MNHNY and SVGAGI (reference sequence). CDR3 in DNA: TGTGCCAGCAGTTACAGACGGGAGGGAACCTACGAGCAGTACTTC. It encodes CASSYRREGTYEQYF.

This clone was seen only a few times. The CDR3: CASSFTGGTEAFF. The CDR3 DNA is TGCGCCAGCAGCTTTACGGGGGGGACTGAAGCTTTCTTT. The V and J genes are TRBV5-1 and TRBJ1-1, with a tentative D call TRBD1 (5 bases). Germline CDR1 is SGHRS and CDR2 is YFSETQ. V was cut by 2 bases and J by 5 bases, with 10 bases left in between. This CDR3 has 13 residues.

The chain joins TRBV19 to TRBJ1-6, with 10 bases aligning to TRBD1. CDR1 LNHDA and CDR2 SQIVND come from the germline V gene (reference sequence). Trimming cost V 9 bases and J 8 bases; bases outside gene matches: 13. The CDR3 covers 16 residues. The CDR3 reads CASRFTGTGVHSPLHF. CDR3 coding DNA: TGTGCCAGCCGATTTACCGGGACAGGGGTTCATTCACCCCTCCACTTT.

The chain has TRBV29-1 and TRBJ2-7; TRBD1 matches at 9 bases. Germline-derived CDR1 and CDR2 are SQVTM and ANQGSEA. The CDR3 contains 15 residues. V shed 0 bases and J 7 bases; nucleotides not matched to a gene: 10. The CDR3, as DNA: TGCAGCGTTGAAGATTGGCCCGGGACAGGGAAGGAGCAGTACTTC. Amino acids: CSVEDWPGTGKEQYF.

J is TRBJ2-2 and V is TRBV13; TRBD2 matches 8 bases. There are 16 residues in the CDR3. The germline V gene encodes CDR1 PRHDT and CDR2 FYEKMQ (reference sequence). The V segment lost 2 bases and the J segment 8 bases; nucleotides outside the gene matches: 10. CDR3 bases: TGTGCCAGCAGCTTAAAGGTTGGCGGGAGGATAGGGGAGCTGTTTTTT. This codes for CASSLKVGGRIGELFF. The variable domain in full, completed from reference TRBV13 and TRBJ2-2, reads AAGVIQSPRHLIKEKRETATLKCYPIPRHDTVYWYQQGPGQDPQFLISFYEKMQSDKGSIPDRFSAQQFSDYHSELNMSSLELGDSALYFCASSLKVGGRIGELFFGEGSRLTVL.

CDR3 in DNA: TGCGCCAGCAGCTACCTGACAGGGGGCGAAGAGACCCAGTACTTC. As protein: CASSYLTGGEETQYF. The chain combines TRBV4-1 with TRBJ2-5; 10 bases are a match to TRBD1. Germline trimming cut 5 bases from V and 3 bases from J; bases unmatched to any gene: 6. Germline CDR1 MGHRA, CDR2 YSYEKL. The CDR3 sequence is 15 residues long.

This clone was counted between two and nine times. V usage is TRBV6-6 and J usage is TRBJ1-1; unclear D gene. Between the trimmed V and J ends, which lost 5 bases and 0 bases, there was a span of 7 bases. This CDR3 contains 13 residues. The V gene's germline CDR1 is MNHNY and CDR2 SVGAGI (reference sequence). The CDR3 nucleotides are TGTGCCAGCAGTAAATCCATGAACACTGAAGCTTTCTTT. It yields the protein CASSKSMNTEAFF.